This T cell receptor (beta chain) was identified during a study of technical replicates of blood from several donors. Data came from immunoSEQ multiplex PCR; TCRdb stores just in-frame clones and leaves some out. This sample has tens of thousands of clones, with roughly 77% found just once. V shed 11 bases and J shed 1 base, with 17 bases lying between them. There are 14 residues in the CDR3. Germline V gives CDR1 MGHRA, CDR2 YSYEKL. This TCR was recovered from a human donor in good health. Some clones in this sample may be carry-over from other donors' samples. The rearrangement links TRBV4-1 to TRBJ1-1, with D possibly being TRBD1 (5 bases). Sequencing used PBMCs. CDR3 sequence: CASGGVGANTEAFF. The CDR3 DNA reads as TGCGCCTCCGGAGGGGTGGGCGCGAACACTGAAGCTTTCTTT.